This T cell receptor (beta chain) appears in the sequencing data of a study of OX40 agonist ivuxolimab in advanced cancers. On this clone itself: Its antigen is still unknown.

Sequenced by immunoSEQ multiplex PCR; TCRdb stores in-frame clones only, minus some. Here the sample spans tens of thousands of clones, roughly 85% being singletons. Germline CDR1 is MNHEY and CDR2 is SVGAGI. The CDR3 has 12 amino acids. Trimming removed 9 bases at V and 7 bases at J, with 16 bases between. Study outcomes and limitations: Clonal expansion in partial responders at 0.1-3.0 mg/kg ranked among the lowest. Dose levels from 0.1 to 3.0 mg/kg saw CD4+ and CD8+ blood T cells expand clonally by week 6.

A history of autoimmune disease or systemic immunosuppression excluded patients. The sequences come from CD4+ or CD8+ T cells sorted from blood, collected in a trial of the OX40 agonist ivuxolimab. This TCR was recovered from an adult with an advanced solid tumor such as melanoma, head and neck, liver or kidney cancer. V is TRBV6-5 and J is TRBJ2-7; D might be TRBD1 (6 bases). The CDR3 bases are TGTGCCAGTGGGACAAGAAGAGGTGAGCAGTACTTC. This sequence encodes CASGTRRGEQYF.